One sample yielded the 28 T cell receptor beta chains listed below, sequenced in a study of blood T cell repertoires in COVID-19. Profiled with immunoSEQ multiplex PCR; TCRdb holds only in-frame clones, not every one. The sample contains some 200,000 clones, approximately 84% of which appear only once. Input material: peripheral blood. All receptors derive from a woman older than 75 with COVID-19, enrolled during active disease.

This clone was seen just once. This sequence joins TRBV5-1 and TRBJ1-4; TRBD1 agrees at 8 bases. With 4 bases clipped from V and 7 bases from J, the junction kept 12 bases outside the gene matches. This CDR3 spans 16 amino acids. Germline V gives CDR1 SGHRS, CDR2 YFSETQ. In DNA, the CDR3 is TGCGCCAGCAGCCTATTCGGACAGGGCAGCCTTGAAAAACTGTTTTTT. Encoded protein: CASSLFGQGSLEKLFF.

This chain links TRBV19 with TRBJ1-2; TRBD1 matches at 7 bases. This CDR3 region has 14 residues. V was pared by 7 bases and J by 8 bases, with 13 bases of the junction left unmatched. Germline CDR1 reads LNHDA; CDR2 reads SQIVND (reference sequence). As DNA, the CDR3 is TGTGCCAGTATTTCCACAGGGGAGTCTTGGGGCTACACCTTC. Translation gives CASISTGESWGYTF. Full variable domain (missing parts from reference TRBV19 and TRBJ1-2): DGGITQSPKYLFRKEGQNVTLSCEQNLNHDAMYWYRQDPGQGLRLIYYSQIVNDFQKGDIAEGYSVSREKKESFPLTVTSAQKNPTAFYLCASISTGESWGYTFGSGTRLTVV.

This clone has only one observation. This rearrangement joins TRBV11-2 to TRBJ2-7, with 8 bases that match TRBD2. V was pared by 4 bases and J by 9 bases, with 8 bases of the junction left unmatched. Germline lookup yields CDR1 SGHAT and CDR2 FQNNGV. This CDR3 spans 13 amino acids. CDR3: CASSSDAGGLQYF. CDR3 nucleotides: TGTGCCAGCAGCTCTGATGCGGGGGGTCTGCAGTACTTC.

The chain has TRBV18 and TRBJ1-1; D remains unclear. The CDR3 sequence is 14 residues long. Germline lookup yields CDR1 KGHSH and CDR2 LQKENI. Between the trimmed V and J ends, which lost 4 bases and 4 bases, there was a span of 13 bases. The CDR3 nucleotides read TGTGCCAGCTCACTTGAGGTTCGGGGCACTGAAGCTTTCTTT. Its translation is CASSLEVRGTEAFF.

The rearrangement uses TRBV5-4 and TRBJ1-1; no firm D call. V lost 0 bases to trimming and J lost 3 bases, with 15 bases between them. There are 16 residues in the CDR3. The germline V gene encodes CDR1 SGHNT and CDR2 YYREEE (reference sequence). CDR3 nucleotides: TGTGCCAGCAGCTTGGACCCCCGCCCTAGTGACACTGAAGCTTTCTTT. Translation: CASSLDPRPSDTEAFF.

V and J are TRBV9 and TRBJ1-1; 9 bases fit TRBD1. Germline V lookup: CDR1 SGDLS, CDR2 YYNGEE. The CDR3 totals 14 residues. V shed 4 bases, J shed 4 bases, and the junction held 5 bases outside the gene matches. CDR3 protein: CASSLGTGTTEAFF. Written as DNA, the CDR3 is TGTGCCAGCAGCTTAGGGACAGGGACCACTGAAGCTTTCTTT. Combining the CDR3 with reference TRBV9 and TRBJ1-1 gives the whole variable domain DSGVTQTPKHLITATGQRVTLRCSPRSGDLSVYWYQQSLDQGLQFLIQYYNGEERAKGNILERFSAQQFPDLHSELNLSSLELGDSALYFCASSLGTGTTEAFFGQGTRLTVV.

The chain uses TRBV5-4 and TRBJ1-2, with TRBD1 matching 12 bases. In germline, CDR1 is SGHNT, CDR2 YYREEE (reference sequence). J was trimmed by 7 bases and V by 4 bases; bases with no gene match: 5. CDR3 length: 14 residues. This chain's CDR3 is CASSRDRGPSGYTF. In nucleotides, the CDR3 is TGTGCCAGCAGCCGGGACAGGGGGCCCTCTGGCTACACCTTC. Combining the CDR3 with reference TRBV5-4 and TRBJ1-2 gives the whole variable domain ETGVTQSPTHLIKTRGQQVTLRCSSQSGHNTVSWYQQALGQGPQFIFQYYREEENGRGNFPPRFSGLQFPNYSSELNVNALELDDSALYLCASSRDRGPSGYTFGSGTRLTVV.

The V and J genes are TRBV11-3 and TRBJ2-3; perhaps TRBD2 as D (6 bases). Germline V CDR1 and CDR2: SGHNT, YENEEA. Trimming removed 1 base from V and 0 bases from J, with 17 bases in between. This CDR3 is 18 amino acids long. The CDR3 nucleotides read TGTGCCAGCAGCTTAGTGCCGGGGGATCATCCTAGCACAGATACGCAGTATTTT. The encoded protein is CASSLVPGDHPSTDTQYF.

The chain employs TRBV29-1 and TRBJ2-5; D uncertain. CDR1 and CDR2 from the germline V gene are SQVTM and ANQGSEA. Trimming pared 7 bases from V and 1 base from J, leaving 16 bases between. This CDR3 spans 14 amino acids. CDR3 DNA: TGCAGCGCCCACCCCGGTGTCCTCCAAGAGACCCAGTACTTC. Amino acids: CSAHPGVLQETQYF.

This chain joins TRBV7-2 and TRBJ1-2; 7 positions agree with TRBD1. With 2 bases clipped from V and 3 bases from J, the junction kept 6 bases outside the gene matches. Germline V gene data show CDR1 as SGHTA and CDR2 as FQGNSA. The CDR3 runs to 15 residues. The CDR3 DNA is TGTGCCAGCAGCTTAACACTACAGGGGTACTATGGCTACACCTTC. Residues: CASSLTLQGYYGYTF.

The chain has TRBV6-5 and TRBJ1-3; D is undetermined. V was pared by 6 bases and J by 8 bases, with 14 bases between. CDR3 length equals 13 residues. Germline V gene data show CDR1 as MNHEY and CDR2 as SVGAGI. The CDR3 protein is CASRVSRDDTIYF. As DNA, the CDR3 is TGTGCCAGCAGAGTTAGTCGGGATGACACCATATATTTT.

About this clone itself: Other DNA sequences within the sample encode an identical CDR3. The V gene is TRBV9, the J gene TRBJ1-1; D unclear. CDR1 and CDR2 from the germline V gene are SGDLS and YYNGEE. The CDR3 has 13 residues. The germline V and J ends were trimmed by 0 bases and 3 bases, with 6 bases remaining between them. For the CDR3, the DNA is TGTGCCAGCAGCGTAGTCGGGGACACTGAAGCTTTCTTT. As protein: CASSVVGDTEAFF.

J is TRBJ2-3 and V is TRBV10-3, with TRBD2 matching over 8 bases. The CDR3 contains 15 residues. The V and J ends lost 5 bases and 2 bases, in that order; junction bases with no gene match: 6. Germline CDR1 is ENHRY and CDR2 is SYGVKD. The CDR3 nucleotides are TGTGCCATCAGTACAGCGGGAGCCCCCACAGATACGCAGTATTTT. Protein: CAISTAGAPTDTQYF.

The chain carries TRBV5-4 and TRBJ2-5; 7 bases map to TRBD1. CDR1 SGHNT and CDR2 YYREEE come from the germline V gene (reference sequence). Trimming removed 4 bases from V and 4 bases from J; junction bases left unmatched: 10. The CDR3 extends over 15 amino acids. The CDR3: CASSQNADRVETQYF. CDR3 bases: TGTGCCAGCAGCCAAAATGCTGACAGGGTAGAGACCCAGTACTTC.

The rearrangement links TRBV6-5 to TRBJ2-3; the D is unclear. The CDR3 is made up of 14 amino acids. Germline V gene sequence: CDR1 MNHEY, CDR2 SVGAGI. The V and J ends lost 2 bases and 2 bases respectively, with 8 bases between them. CDR3 nucleotides: TGTGCCAGCAGTTACGCGCGTAACACAGATACGCAGTATTTT. It codes for CASSYARNTDTQYF.

The gene calls are TRBV9 and TRBJ1-4, with a weak D call TRBD1 (6 bases). The CDR3 extends over 15 amino acids. The V end was cut by 3 bases, the J end by 11 bases, with 20 bases between. Germline V lookup: CDR1 SGDLS, CDR2 YYNGEE. Written as DNA, the CDR3 is TGTGCCAGCAGCGCCCGAGAGATCCCAGGGGAGAAACTGTTTTTT. Translating gives CASSAREIPGEKLFF.

This clone was recorded a few times. The chain links TRBV12-3 or TRBV12-4 to TRBJ1-2; D might be TRBD1 (5 bases). With 1 base removed from V and 3 bases from J, the gap between germline ends came to 6 bases. CDR3 length: 13 amino acids. DNA of the CDR3: TGTGCCAGCAGTTTAGGACAGCACTATGGCTACACCTTC. Amino acids: CASSLGQHYGYTF.

This chain links TRBV28 with TRBJ2-2, with a weak D call TRBD1 (5 bases). There are 15 residues in the CDR3. The germline gives CDR1 MDHEN, CDR2 SYDVKM. V lost 6 bases and J lost 1, with 12 bases in between. The CDR3: CASSPSRGNTGELFF. The CDR3 nucleotides are TGTGCCAGCAGCCCTAGTAGGGGGAACACCGGGGAGCTGTTTTTT.

The chain carries TRBV4-1 and TRBJ1-2; a possible D gene is TRBD1 (6 bases). Trimming took 0 bases from V and 6 from J, leaving 14 bases between them. The CDR3 has 15 amino acids. Germline CDR1 MGHRA, CDR2 YSYEKL. The CDR3 nucleotides read TGCGCCAGCAGCCAAGATCAAGGGACAAGAAATGGCTACACCTTC. Translating gives CASSQDQGTRNGYTF.

This CDR3 reads CASSNDRGSNEKLFF. In DNA, the CDR3 is TGTGCCAGTAGTAATGACAGGGGATCTAATGAAAAACTGTTTTTT. V gene TRBV19 combines with J gene TRBJ1-4, with 8 bases matching TRBD1. CDR1 is LNHDA, CDR2 SQIVND, per germline (reference sequence). V was pared by 4 bases and J by 3 bases, with 4 bases of the junction left unmatched. CDR3 length: 15 residues.

This chain joins TRBV4-2 and TRBJ1-5; D is uncertain. Germline V gene lookup returns CDR1 LGHNA and CDR2 YNFKEQ. The CDR3 sequence is 17 residues long. The V gene lost 1 base and the J gene lost 2 bases, with 15 bases spanning the gap. The CDR3 spells CASSQVSGVMGNQPQHF. CDR3 sequence (DNA): TGTGCCAGCAGCCAAGTCTCCGGGGTTATGGGCAATCAGCCCCAGCATTTT.

The genes are TRBV9 and TRBJ1-4, with D maybe TRBD1 (6 bases). This CDR3 spans 15 amino acids. The V and J ends lost 4 bases and 7 bases respectively, with 17 bases between them. The germline V gene encodes CDR1 SGDLS and CDR2 YYNGEE. Written as DNA, the CDR3 is TGTGCCAGCAGCCCCCACCCAGGGGTCGGTGAAAAACTGTTTTTT. Encoded protein: CASSPHPGVGEKLFF. Combining the CDR3 with reference TRBV9 and TRBJ1-4 gives the whole variable domain DSGVTQTPKHLITATGQRVTLRCSPRSGDLSVYWYQQSLDQGLQFLIQYYNGEERAKGNILERFSAQQFPDLHSELNLSSLELGDSALYFCASSPHPGVGEKLFFGSGTQLSVL.

The V call is TRBV6-5, the J call TRBJ1-5; 7 nucleotides align to TRBD1. V shed 5 bases, J shed 7 bases, and the junction held 8 bases outside the gene matches. This CDR3 region has 14 residues. The germline V gene encodes CDR1 MNHEY and CDR2 SVGAGI. Here the CDR3 reads CASSQTARGQPQHF. CDR3 DNA: TGTGCCAGCAGTCAGACGGCCAGGGGGCAGCCCCAGCATTTT.

The chain combines TRBV29-1 with TRBJ1-5; 7 nucleotides agree with TRBD1. The CDR3 length is 14 residues. The junction had 8 bases not matched to a gene; V was cut back by 4 bases and J by 5 bases. CDR1 and CDR2 from the germline V gene are SQVTM and ANQGSEA. The CDR3 bases are TGCAGCGTTGTGTTAGGGGGCGGCGATCAGCCCCAGCATTTT. It is translated as CSVVLGGGDQPQHF.

The chain employs TRBV5-4 and TRBJ2-5; D is unclear. Germline CDR1 reads SGHNT; CDR2 reads YYREEE (reference sequence). The CDR3 has 13 amino acids. V was clipped by 0 bases and J by 3 bases, with 6 bases between them. The CDR3: CASSLVAEETQYF. CDR3 nucleotide sequence: TGTGCCAGCAGCTTGGTGGCCGAAGAGACCCAGTACTTC.

The chain joins TRBV4-2 to TRBJ2-2, with 14 bases fitting TRBD2. The CDR3 has 16 residues. Germline V gene data show CDR1 as LGHNA and CDR2 as YNFKEQ. J lost 7 bases, V lost 4 bases, and 5 bases had no gene match. CDR3 bases: TGTGCCAGCAGCCCGGGACTAGCGGGGGCTCTCGGGGAGCTGTTTTTT. The encoded protein is CASSPGLAGALGELFF.

The gene calls are TRBV3-1 (or the pseudogene TRBV3-2) and TRBJ2-4, with 9 nucleotides matching TRBD1. V shed 0 bases, J shed 13 bases, and the junction held 4 bases outside the gene matches. The V gene's germline CDR1 is LGHDT and CDR2 YNNKEL (reference sequence). There are 13 residues in the CDR3. The CDR3 loop is CASSQEGQGTQYF. The CDR3 DNA reads as TGTGCCAGCAGCCAAGAGGGACAGGGCACCCAGTACTTC.

V and J are TRBV18 and TRBJ2-3; 7 bases fit TRBD1. This CDR3 is 14 amino acids long. The germline V gene encodes CDR1 KGHSH and CDR2 LQKENI. V lost 3 bases to trimming and J lost 3 bases; unmatched junction nucleotides: 3. The CDR3 bases are TGTGCCAGCTCACCGGGCAGGGGGACAGATACGCAGTATTTT. This codes for CASSPGRGTDTQYF.